The next 18 T cell receptor beta chains were all read from a single sample in a study of control samples from healthy donors and cancer patients (dated by TCRdb to 2018 to 2021). The library came from the immunoSEQ multiplex PCR assay. TCRdb retrieved this table from immuneACCESS and kept in-frame rearrangements only. Not all clones are present; in checked studies, unresolved V genes account for under half, and no reason is known for the remainder. The sample has about 220,000 clones on record, roughly 94% of them singletons. Jointly, the top ten make up less than 1.6% of the sample. What was sequenced was blood. Receptors were obtained from a man in his fifties or sixties in good health.

The rearrangement links TRBV2 to TRBJ2-3; 7 bases line up with TRBD2. This CDR3 has 15 amino acids. The germline gives CDR1 SNHLY, CDR2 FYNNEI. V was clipped by 4 bases and J by 0 bases; unmatched bases: 4. As DNA, the CDR3 is TGTGCCAGCAGTGGTCGGGGGGTTAGCACAGATACGCAGTATTTT. Its protein is CASSGRGVSTDTQYF.

Written as DNA, the CDR3 is TGTGCCAGCAGCAGAGAGGCGACCTCCTATGGCTACACCTTC. Protein: CASSREATSYGYTF. The V and J genes are TRBV7-2 and TRBJ1-2; the D is unclear. The CDR3 runs 14 residues. V was shortened by 5 bases and J by 4 bases, with 14 bases between the two germline ends. Germline values: CDR1 SGHTA, CDR2 FQGNSA.

The rearrangement links TRBV12-3 or TRBV12-4 to TRBJ1-1; maybe TRBD1 (5 bases). The CDR3 is made up of 13 amino acids. Trimming took 6 bases from V and 2 from J, leaving 10 bases between them. Here the CDR3 reads CASSWGDNTEAFF. CDR3 bases: TGTGCCAGCAGCTGGGGGGATAACACTGAAGCTTTCTTT.

The chain uses TRBV7-2 and TRBJ2-3; tentatively, D is TRBD1 or TRBD2 (6 bases each). The CDR3 contains 16 residues. The germline V gene encodes CDR1 SGHTA and CDR2 FQGNSA. Trimming removed 2 bases at V and 6 bases at J, with 18 bases between. The CDR3 DNA is TGTGCCAGCAGCTTACAGGGGACGGGGGCACGCGATACGCAGTATTTT. Translating gives CASSLQGTGARDTQYF.

This clone was observed once. The chain has TRBV6-6 and TRBJ2-7, with a tentative D call TRBD1 (5 bases). Trimming stripped 5 bases from V and 7 bases from J, with 15 bases between. The germline V gene encodes CDR1 MNHNY and CDR2 SVGAGI (reference sequence). This CDR3 spans 13 amino acids. The CDR3 coding sequence is TGTGCCAGCAGTGGACAACCTTCTGGGGAGCAGTACTTC. Its translation: CASSGQPSGEQYF.

The chain joins TRBV9 to TRBJ1-3, with D maybe TRBD1 (5 bases). In germline, CDR1 is SGDLS, CDR2 YYNGEE. The CDR3 consists of 15 residues. Trimming took off 0 bases at V and 2 bases at J, with 9 bases between the two ends. CDR3 residues: CASSVEGFAGNTIYF. CDR3 DNA: TGTGCCAGCAGCGTAGAGGGGTTTGCTGGAAACACCATATATTTT. Looking up the rest from reference TRBV9 and TRBJ1-3 gives the full variable domain: DSGVTQTPKHLITATGQRVTLRCSPRSGDLSVYWYQQSLDQGLQFLIQYYNGEERAKGNILERFSAQQFPDLHSELNLSSLELGDSALYFCASSVEGFAGNTIYFGEGSWLTVV.

The rearrangement uses TRBV7-8 and TRBJ2-7, with D possibly being TRBD1 (8 bases). The CDR3 extends over 14 amino acids. CDR1 is SGHVS, CDR2 FQNEAQ, per germline. Trimming took 5 bases from V and 4 from J, leaving 15 bases between them. CDR3 in DNA: TGTGCCAGCAGCCGAGACAGGGGAGGGTACGAGCAGTACTTC. This encodes CASSRDRGGYEQYF.

The chain employs TRBV27 and TRBJ1-5, with D perhaps matching TRBD1 (6 bases). Trimming pared 6 bases from V and 2 bases from J, leaving 11 bases between. CDR3 size: 14 residues. Germline V CDR1 and CDR2: MNHEY, SMNVEV (reference sequence). CDR3 loop: CASRTGFGNQPQHF. CDR3 bases: TGTGCCAGCAGGACAGGTTTTGGCAATCAGCCCCAGCATTTT.

As for this clone: The sample holds other DNA sequences that translate to the same CDR3. The rearrangement links TRBV5-1 to TRBJ2-2, with D hard to call. V dropped 4 bases and J dropped 3 bases, with 4 bases sitting between them. This CDR3 has 12 amino acids. CDR1 and CDR2 (germline): SGHRS, YFSETQ. The CDR3, as DNA: TGCGCCAGCAGCCCGGACACCGGGGAGCTGTTTTTT. Protein sequence: CASSPDTGELFF.

The chain is built from TRBV6-1 and TRBJ1-1; 9 bases are a match to TRBD1. V trimming: 3 bases; J trimming: 7 bases; junction bases outside the gene matches: 9. There are 15 residues in the CDR3. Germline V gene lookup returns CDR1 MNHNS and CDR2 SASEGT. The CDR3 here is CASSEPGQGGGEAFF. CDR3 nucleotide sequence: TGTGCCAGCAGTGAGCCGGGACAGGGAGGGGGTGAAGCTTTCTTT.

The V call is TRBV3-1 (or the pseudogene TRBV3-2), the J call TRBJ1-6; D is uncertain. The CDR3 covers 13 residues. In germline, CDR1 is LGHDT, CDR2 YNNKEL (reference sequence). The V end was cut by 4 bases, the J end by 6 bases, with 7 bases between. The CDR3 DNA reads TGTGCCAGCAGCCCATCGGGTAATTCACCCCTCCACTTT. Translated: CASSPSGNSPLHF.

This clone has only one observation. The J gene is TRBJ1-1, the V gene TRBV27; D not resolved. This CDR3 is 13 amino acids long. Germline V gives CDR1 MNHEY, CDR2 SMNVEV (reference sequence). V shed 2 bases and J shed 5 bases, with 9 bases lying between them. This CDR3 is CASSLEGRTEAFF. The CDR3 DNA reads TGTGCCAGCAGTTTAGAGGGAAGGACTGAAGCTTTCTTT.

V usage is TRBV7-6 and J usage is TRBJ1-5; D gene unclear. V was shortened by 4 bases and J by 2 bases, with 15 bases between the two germline ends. The CDR3 has 16 amino acids. The V gene's germline CDR1 is SGHVS and CDR2 FNYEAQ. The CDR3 sequence is CASSSPCRRRNQPQHF. The CDR3 coding sequence is TGTGCCAGCAGCTCCCCGTGCAGGAGACGCAATCAGCCCCAGCATTTT.

The rearrangement uses TRBV30 and TRBJ2-6; 7 bases align to TRBD1. CDR1 is GTSNPN and CDR2 is SVGIG in the germline V gene (reference sequence). This CDR3 is 16 amino acids long. The J segment lost 4 bases and the V segment lost 3 bases, leaving 9 bases of the junction unmatched. CDR3 residues: CAWRDRSVLGANVLTF. CDR3 nucleotides: TGTGCCTGGAGGGACAGGTCCGTCTTGGGGGCCAACGTCCTGACTTTC.

J is TRBJ2-5 and V is TRBV5-1, with D uncertain. This CDR3 region has 14 residues. Germline lookup yields CDR1 SGHRS and CDR2 YFSETQ. Trimming stripped 1 base from V and 4 bases from J, with 11 bases between. Written as DNA, the CDR3 is TGCGCCAGCAGCTTGACTGCCCCGCCAGAGACCCAGTACTTC. Its translation is CASSLTAPPETQYF.

V gene TRBV12-3 or TRBV12-4 combines with J gene TRBJ1-1; D not certain. V was pared by 4 bases and J by 6 bases, with 6 bases between. The CDR3 totals 11 residues. CDR3 DNA: TGTGCCAGCAGTTACACGGCTGAAGCTTTCTTT. This gives the protein CASSYTAEAFF.

This clone has just a few counts. The chain's CDR3 is CAITGQGNTIYF. The CDR3 nucleotides are TGTGCCATTACCGGACAGGGAAACACCATATATTTT. V is TRBV10-3 and J is TRBJ1-3, with TRBD1 as a possible D gene (6 bases). The CDR3 loop spans 12 amino acids. V was cut by 9 bases and J by 4 bases, with 10 bases left in between. Germline CDR1 and CDR2: ENHRY and SYGVKD.

The chain combines TRBV3-1 (or the pseudogene TRBV3-2) with TRBJ1-6; 9 nucleotides align to TRBD1. V shed 2 bases, J shed 7 bases, and the junction held 6 bases outside the gene matches. This CDR3 comprises 16 residues. Germline V gene data show CDR1 as LGHDT and CDR2 as YNNKEL (reference sequence). The CDR3 DNA reads as TGTGCCAGCAGCCAATTCCGGGACAGGGACAATTCACCCCTCCACTTT. Protein: CASSQFRDRDNSPLHF.